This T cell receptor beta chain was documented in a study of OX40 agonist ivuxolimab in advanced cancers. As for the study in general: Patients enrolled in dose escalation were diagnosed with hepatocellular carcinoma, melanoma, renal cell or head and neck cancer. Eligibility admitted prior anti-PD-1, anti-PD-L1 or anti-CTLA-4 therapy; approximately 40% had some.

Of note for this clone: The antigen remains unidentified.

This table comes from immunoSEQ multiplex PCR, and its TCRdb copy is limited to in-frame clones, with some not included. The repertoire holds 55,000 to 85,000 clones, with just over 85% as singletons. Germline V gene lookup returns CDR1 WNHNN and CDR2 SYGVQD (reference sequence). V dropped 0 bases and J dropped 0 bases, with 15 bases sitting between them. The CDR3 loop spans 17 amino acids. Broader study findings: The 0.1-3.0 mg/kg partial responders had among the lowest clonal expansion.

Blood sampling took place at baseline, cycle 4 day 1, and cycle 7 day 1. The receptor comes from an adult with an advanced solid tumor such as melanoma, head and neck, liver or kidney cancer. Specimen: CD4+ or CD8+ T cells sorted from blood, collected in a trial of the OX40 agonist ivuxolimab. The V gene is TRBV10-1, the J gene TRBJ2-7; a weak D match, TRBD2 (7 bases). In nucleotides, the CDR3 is TGCGCCAGCAGTGAGTCGTACGAGGGGGGGGCCTCCTACGAGCAGTACTTC. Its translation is CASSESYEGGASYEQYF.